A selection of T cell receptor beta chains follows, all from one sample in a study of T cell changes during pregnancy in multiple sclerosis. This table comes from immunoSEQ multiplex PCR, and its TCRdb copy is limited to in-frame clones, with some not included. The sample includes tens of thousands of clones, 93% of them seen just once. The material was CD8+ T cells from peripheral blood mononuclear cells, obtained in the third trimester of pregnancy. The receptors originated from a female donor with multiple sclerosis, enrolled in a pregnancy study. The CDR3 runs from the conserved cysteine through the conserved F or W. A D gene is named only where the DNA matches it firmly. Part of the rows lack a size; the others show once, few, many or a class for expanded clones.

TRBD1	.	TRBV5-4	TRBJ2-1	CASSLAQGAYEQFF	TGTGCCAGCAGCTTAGCACAGGGGGCCTATGAGCAGTTCTTC
TRBD2	.	TRBV30	TRBJ2-5	CALDLAGLGGTQYF	TGTGCCTTAGATCTAGCGGGACTTGGTGGGACCCAGTACTTC
TRBD1	.	TRBV10-1	TRBJ2-7	CASSVGTGIGYEQYF	TGCGCCAGCAGTGTCGGGACAGGGATTGGCTACGAGCAGTACTTC
TRBD2	.	TRBV27	TRBJ2-2	CASSLPGGLAGITGELFF	TGTGCCAGCAGTTTACCCGGGGGACTAGCGGGAATCACCGGGGAGCTGTTTTTT
.	.	TRBV14	TRBJ1-1	CASSPVRGLGNTEAFF	TGTGCCAGCAGCCCCGTTCGGGGGTTGGGGAACACTGAAGCTTTCTTT
TRBD2	.	TRBV15	TRBJ2-3	CATSREAGGAPDTQYF	TGTGCCACCAGCAGAGAAGCGGGAGGGGCCCCAGATACGCAGTATTTT
.	.	TRBV14	TRBJ1-5	CASPFPGPQHF	TGTGCCAGCCCATTCCCCGGGCCCCAGCATTTT
TRBD2	.	TRBV19	TRBJ2-1	CASSLAGGRGNEQFF	TGTGCCAGTAGTTTAGCGGGAGGGCGGGGGAATGAGCAGTTCTTC
TRBD1	.	TRBV5-1	TRBJ2-7	CASSPTTGREQYF	TGCGCCAGCAGTCCTACGACAGGGCGCGAGCAGTACTTC
TRBD1	.	TRBV7-9	TRBJ1-4	CASSTPGTGNEKLFF	TGTGCCAGCAGCACGCCCGGGACAGGGAATGAAAAACTGTTTTTT
TRBD1	.	TRBV27	TRBJ1-2	CASSPGTASVYGYTF	TGTGCCAGCAGCCCCGGGACAGCTTCTGTCTATGGCTACACCTTC
.	.	TRBV16	TRBJ2-5	CASSQGQTRRETQYF	TGTGCCAGCAGCCAAGGGCAAACCCGGAGGGAGACCCAGTACTTC
TRBD2	.	TRBV11-2	TRBJ2-3	CASSLDPLLAAHTDTQYF	TGTGCCAGCAGCTTAGATCCGTTACTAGCGGCCCACACAGATACGCAGTATTTT
.	many	TRBV6-1	TRBJ2-1	CASSVGSGDAYNEQFF	TGTGCCAGCAGTGTAGGGTCGGGAGATGCCTACAATGAGCAGTTCTTC
TRBD2	.	TRBV15	TRBJ2-1	CATSSPGTSGKDYNEQFF	TGTGCCACCAGCTCCCCAGGCACTAGCGGAAAAGACTACAATGAGCAGTTCTTC
.	.	TRBV7-9	TRBJ1-2	CASSLVGGNYGYTF	TGTGCCAGCAGCTTAGTGGGGGGTAACTATGGCTACACCTTC
.	.	TRBV6-1	TRBJ1-6	CASGTRDYSPLHF	TGTGCCAGCGGAACCAGGGATTACTCACCCCTCCACTTT
.	.	TRBV19	TRBJ1-1	CASSEEGWGNTEAFF	TGTGCCAGTAGTGAGGAGGGGTGGGGGAACACTGAAGCTTTCTTT
.	.	TRBV7-6	TRBJ2-1	CASSPGAGSYNEQFF	TGTGCCAGCAGCCCTGGAGCAGGGTCCTACAATGAGCAGTTCTTC
TRBD1	.	TRBV5-1	TRBJ2-7	CASSYGQGYEQYF	TGCGCCAGCAGTTACGGACAGGGCTACGAGCAGTACTTC
.	.	TRBV30	TRBJ2-7	CALAQGLYYEQYF	TGTGCCCTGGCCCAGGGACTTTACTACGAGCAGTACTTC
.	once	TRBV10-2	TRBJ2-5	CASSDPEASAQETQYF	TGCGCCAGCAGTGACCCTGAGGCTAGCGCCCAAGAGACCCAGTACTTC
.	.	TRBV19	TRBJ2-7	CASGDSTYEQYF	TGTGCCAGTGGGGACTCAACCTACGAGCAGTACTTC
TRBD1	.	TRBV14	TRBJ2-7	CASSHEQGIAYEQYF	TGTGCCAGCAGCCACGAACAGGGGATAGCCTACGAGCAGTACTTC
TRBD2	.	TRBV4-2	TRBJ2-1	CASSQDRGDEQFF	TGTGCCAGCAGCCAAGATCGGGGGGATGAGCAGTTCTTC
TRBD1	.	TRBV5-6	TRBJ2-4	CASSLRQGGAKNIQYF	TGTGCCAGCAGTCTAAGACAGGGGGGAGCCAAAAACATTCAGTACTTC
.	once	TRBV29-1	TRBJ2-1	CSVAGNEQFF	TGCAGCGTTGCCGGCAATGAGCAGTTCTTC
.	.	TRBV4-3	TRBJ1-1	CASSQEGRGTEAFF	TGCGCCAGCAGCCAAGAGGGTAGGGGAACTGAAGCTTTCTTT
.	.	TRBV21-1	TRBJ2-2	CASSKERRETGELFF	TGTGCCAGCAGCAAAGAGAGGAGGGAGACCGGGGAGCTGTTTTTT
.	.	TRBV28	TRBJ1-5	CASSLRHGDQPQHF	TGTGCCAGCAGTTTAAGGCACGGGGATCAGCCCCAGCATTTT
.	.	TRBV19	TRBJ2-1	CASSPSYNEQFF	TGTGCCAGTAGTCCGTCCTACAATGAGCAGTTCTTC
TRBD2	.	TRBV10-2	TRBJ2-7	CASSIPSGMSYEQYF	TGCGCCAGCTCAATTCCTAGCGGGATGTCCTACGAGCAGTACTTC
.	.	TRBV7-3	TRBJ2-7	CASSLTADYEQYF	TGTGCCAGCAGCTTAACCGCAGACTACGAGCAGTACTTC
.	.	TRBV5-1	TRBJ2-7	CASSLKVASYEQYF	TGCGCCAGCAGCCTCAAAGTGGCCTCCTACGAGCAGTACTTC
.	.	TRBV21-1	TRBJ1-2	CASSKGDRVGNYGYTF	TGTGCCAGCAGCAAAGGGGACAGGGTTGGCAACTATGGCTACACCTTC
TRBD1	.	TRBV4-3	TRBJ1-6	CASSQDDRGNSPLHF	TGCGCCAGCAGCCAAGACGACAGGGGTAATTCACCCCTCCACTTT
.	.	TRBV7-2	TRBJ1-1	CASSLSGGANAEAFF	TGTGCCAGCAGCTTAAGTGGCGGAGCTAACGCTGAAGCTTTCTTT
TRBD2	.	TRBV25-1	TRBJ2-7	CASKGWDYTYEQYF	TGTGCCAGCAAGGGGTGGGACTATACCTACGAGCAGTACTTC
.	once	TRBV6-1	TRBJ2-7	CASRERQRSSYEQYF	TGTGCCAGCAGGGAGAGACAGCGTAGCTCCTACGAGCAGTACTTC
TRBD2	.	TRBV2	TRBJ2-1	CASRPTSGSRREQFF	TGTGCCAGCAGACCCACTAGCGGGAGTAGAAGGGAGCAGTTCTTC
TRBD2	.	TRBV9	TRBJ2-3	CASSAGLGSTDTQYF	TGTGCCAGCAGCGCCGGACTAGGGAGCACAGATACGCAGTATTTT
.	.	TRBV23-1	TRBJ2-7	CASSPGAPGGRISVQYF	TGCGCCAGCAGCCCGGGGGCTCCAGGGGGAAGGATTAGTGTGCAGTACTTC
.	.	TRBV9	TRBJ2-2	CASSVGTPMNTGELFF	TGTGCCAGCAGCGTAGGCACTCCGATGAACACCGGGGAGCTGTTTTTT
.	.	TRBV19	TRBJ1-1	CASMYFYTEAFF	TGTGCCAGTATGTACTTTTACACTGAAGCTTTCTTT
TRBD2	.	TRBV27	TRBJ2-3	CASSLGLARPDTQYF	TGTGCCAGCAGTCTCGGACTAGCGAGGCCAGATACGCAGTATTTT
TRBD1	once	TRBV28	TRBJ1-4	CASSWDRGSVGGEKLFF	TGTGCCAGCAGCTGGGACAGGGGGTCGGTCGGGGGTGAAAAACTGTTTTTT
.	.	TRBV2	TRBJ2-3	CASTKSSGVTDTQYF	TGTGCCAGCACAAAATCAAGCGGAGTGACAGATACGCAGTATTTT
TRBD1	.	TRBV28	TRBJ2-2	CASRNPRQGANGELFF	TGTGCCAGCAGAAACCCGCGACAGGGGGCAAACGGGGAGCTGTTTTTT
TRBD2	.	TRBV9	TRBJ2-5	CASSVSAGGLETQYF	TGTGCCAGCAGCGTGTCAGCGGGAGGGCTGGAGACCCAGTACTTC
TRBD1	.	TRBV5-1	TRBJ1-1	CASSQSPSDRGNRNTEAFF	TGCGCCAGCAGTCAAAGCCCCTCGGACAGGGGTAATCGGAACACTGAAGCTTTCTTT
TRBD2	.	TRBV19	TRBJ2-5	CASSGGTSVQETQYF	TGTGCCAGTAGTGGGGGTACTAGCGTACAAGAGACCCAGTACTTC
.	.	TRBV4-1	TRBJ2-7	CASSVTGSSYEQYF	TGCGCCAGCAGCGTTACAGGTTCCTCCTACGAGCAGTACTTC
.	.	TRBV23-1	TRBJ2-5	CASSPWRGQETQYF	TGCGCCAGCAGTCCCTGGAGGGGCCAAGAGACCCAGTACTTC
.	.	TRBV5-1	TRBJ2-1	CASSLGLPGSTYNEQFF	TGCGCCAGCAGCTTGGGCCTACCGGGATCTACCTACAATGAGCAGTTCTTC
.	.	TRBV5-6	TRBJ1-2	CASSSPGHLAEGYTF	TGTGCCAGCAGCTCCCCGGGACACCTGGCTGAAGGCTACACCTTC
.	few	TRBV19	TRBJ1-5	CASRQGNQPQHF	TGTGCCAGTAGGCAGGGGAATCAGCCCCAGCATTTT
.	.	TRBV30	TRBJ1-2	CAWEDYGYTF	TGTGCCTGGGAGGACTATGGCTACACCTTC
TRBD1	.	TRBV13	TRBJ2-1	CASSPQGVGYNEQFF	TGTGCCAGCAGCCCCCAGGGGGTTGGGTACAATGAGCAGTTCTTC
.	.	TRBV7-2	TRBJ1-3	CASSLQTGNTIYF	TGTGCCAGCAGCTTACAAACTGGAAACACCATATATTTT
.	.	TRBV7-2	TRBJ2-5	CASSLVGDPKAIETQYF	TGTGCCAGCAGCTTAGTGGGCGACCCAAAGGCAATAGAGACCCAGTACTTC